This T cell receptor beta chain originates from a study of blood T cell repertoires in COVID-19. Study-level background: T cells, B-cell-depleted T cells, or PBMCs provided the cDNA or gDNA that served as material.

Among Cohort 3 donors, those recovered had two negative PCRs, clearance, or symptom resolution. Produced via immunoSEQ multiplex PCR; TCRdb's table is partial and in-frame only. The sample holds about 150,000 clones, around four fifths seen once. Germline CDR1 SGHTA, CDR2 FQGTGA. The J segment lost 8 bases and the V segment lost 0 bases, leaving 3 bases of the junction unmatched. The CDR3 loop spans 14 amino acids. The rearrangement links TRBV7-3 to TRBJ1-2, with TRBD1 identical over 10 bases. What was sequenced was PBMCs or T cells enriched from blood (not recorded which). The origin of this receptor is a woman in her forties or fifties who had recovered from COVID-19. CDR3 in amino acids: CASSLTGQGRGYTF. For the CDR3, the DNA is TGTGCCAGCAGCTTAACGGGACAGGGGAGAGGCTACACCTTC.